This TCR beta chain appears in the sequencing data of a study of T cell responses to AZD1222 COVID-19 vaccine. Only in-frame clones appear in the TCRdb table, and some are missing; sequencing was by immunoSEQ multiplex PCR. The sample lists roughly 99,000 clones, about 89% occurring once. Germline V gene sequence: CDR1 MDHEN, CDR2 SYDVKM. Deletions cut 6 bases from V and 4 bases from J, with 18 bases between. The length of the CDR3 is 15 residues. The specimen comprised peripheral blood, sampled on day 0 of AZD1222 vaccination. The TCR originated in an adult in good health. The chain links TRBV28 to TRBJ1-2, with D perhaps TRBD1 (6 bases). CDR3 bases: TGTGCCAGCAGCCCCAGGGGAGTAGGGCGCTATGGCTACACCTTC. Residues: CASSPRGVGRYGYTF.